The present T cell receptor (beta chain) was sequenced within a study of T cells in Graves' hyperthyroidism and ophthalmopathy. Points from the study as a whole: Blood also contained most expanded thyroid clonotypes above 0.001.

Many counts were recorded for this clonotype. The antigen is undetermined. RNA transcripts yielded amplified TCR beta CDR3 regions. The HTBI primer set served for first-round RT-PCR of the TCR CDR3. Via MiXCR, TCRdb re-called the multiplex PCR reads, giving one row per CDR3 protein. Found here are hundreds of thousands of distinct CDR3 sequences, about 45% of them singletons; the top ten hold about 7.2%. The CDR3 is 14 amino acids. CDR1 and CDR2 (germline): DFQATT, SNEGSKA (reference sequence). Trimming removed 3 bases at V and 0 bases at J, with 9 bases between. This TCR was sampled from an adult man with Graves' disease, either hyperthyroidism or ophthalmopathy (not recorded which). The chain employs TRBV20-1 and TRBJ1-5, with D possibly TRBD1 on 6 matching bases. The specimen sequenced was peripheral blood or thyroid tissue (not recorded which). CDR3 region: CSARRGSSNQPQHF. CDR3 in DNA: TGCAGTGCTAGGAGGGGGTCTAGCAATCAGCCCCAGCATTTT.